The 15 T cell receptor beta chains given below trace back to one sample, sequenced in a study of T cells after yellow fever vaccination. TCRdb itself ran the 5' RACE reads through MiXCR, one entry per CDR3 protein. The sample lists about 45,000 distinct CDR3 sequences, just under 6.5% seen once, with about 10% in the top ten. The source was PBMCs, either bulk or a sorted T-cell subset (CD4+, CD8+, memory, or dextramer-sorted; not recorded which), collected 45 days after the yellow fever booster vaccination. All receptors come from a young man who received the YFV17D yellow fever vaccine.

At least ten counts were recorded for this clonotype. CDR3 sequence: CSARDRQGWQETQYF. CDR3 in DNA: TGCAGTGCTAGAGATCGCCAGGGTTGGCAAGAGACCCAGTACTTC. V usage is TRBV20-1 and J usage is TRBJ2-5, with D possibly being TRBD1 (5 bases). This CDR3 is 15 amino acids long. V shed 0 bases and J shed 2 bases, with 13 bases lying between them. Germline CDR1 reads DFQATT; CDR2 reads SNEGSKA (reference sequence).

This chain uses TRBV7-8 with TRBJ2-5, with 7 bases identical to TRBD1. The V segment lost 5 bases and the J segment 0 bases; nucleotides outside the gene matches: 6. The CDR3 length is 15 residues. Germline V gives CDR1 SGHVS, CDR2 FQNEAQ. The CDR3 is CASSKTGIYQETQYF. For the CDR3, the DNA is TGTGCCAGCAGCAAGACAGGGATCTACCAAGAGACCCAGTACTTC.

The chain links TRBV19 to TRBJ2-1; D is uncertain. The CDR3 runs to 16 residues. Germline V gene lookup returns CDR1 LNHDA and CDR2 SQIVND (reference sequence). V lost 5 bases, J lost 0 bases, and 14 bases lay in between. DNA for the CDR3: TGTGCCAGTAGTGACCCTCTAAGGCCCTCCTACAATGAGCAGTTCTTC. This sequence encodes CASSDPLRPSYNEQFF.

This clonotype came up many times. This rearrangement joins TRBV7-2 to TRBJ2-7; 13 bases align to TRBD2. Germline V CDR1 and CDR2: SGHTA, FQGNSA. This CDR3 has 16 residues. After removal of 1 base from V and 6 bases from J, the junction contained 6 bases not matched to a gene. The CDR3 DNA reads TGTGCCAGCAGCTTAGTATGGACTAGCGGGAGAGGCGAGCAGTACTTC. It encodes CASSLVWTSGRGEQYF.

The chain couples TRBV19 to TRBJ2-1, with TRBD1 identical over 10 bases. The V gene's germline CDR1 is LNHDA and CDR2 SQIVND (reference sequence). The length of the CDR3 is 16 residues. V shed 6 bases, J shed 7 bases, and the junction held 12 bases outside the gene matches. The CDR3 here is CASRSRQGALANEQFF. As DNA, the CDR3 is TGTGCCAGTAGGTCTAGACAGGGGGCTTTGGCGAATGAGCAGTTCTTC.

This clonotype was found a few times. The chain couples TRBV25-1 to TRBJ2-1; 7 bases align to TRBD1. Per the germline V gene, CDR1 is MGHDK and CDR2 is SYGVNS. This CDR3 contains 11 residues. After removal of 7 bases from V and 7 bases from J, the junction contained 1 base not matched to a gene. CDR3 region: CASNRGNEQFF. As DNA, the CDR3 is TGTGCCAGCAACAGGGGAAATGAGCAGTTCTTC.

The rearrangement joins TRBV20-1 to TRBJ2-1; 12 nucleotides match TRBD2. This CDR3 is built from 16 residues. Germline trimming cut 0 bases from V and 7 bases from J; bases unmatched to any gene: 7. The germline V gene encodes CDR1 DFQATT and CDR2 SNEGSKA (reference sequence). CDR3 DNA sequence: TGCAGTGCTAGAGATTGGCTAGCGGGAGGGGGTAATGAGCAGTTCTTC. It is translated as CSARDWLAGGGNEQFF.

This clonotype has at least ten counts. The V call is TRBV10-3, the J call TRBJ1-2; 8 positions match TRBD1. V lost 7 bases and J lost 7; bases outside the gene matches: 11. Germline V gene lookup returns CDR1 ENHRY and CDR2 SYGVKD. The CDR3 is made up of 14 amino acids. The CDR3 protein is CAITTGTGNVGYTF. For the CDR3, the DNA is TGTGCCATCACGACCGGGACAGGCAATGTTGGCTACACCTTC.

This clonotype was observed many times. The chain employs TRBV5-1 and TRBJ2-1; 13 bases are shared with TRBD2. Germline V gene lookup returns CDR1 SGHRS and CDR2 YFSETQ. Losses at the gene ends were 0 bases for V and 3 bases for J; bases not matched to a gene: 3. The CDR3 contains 17 residues. The CDR3 coding sequence is TGCGCCAGCAGCTTGGGAGGACTAGCGGGAGACTACAATGAGCAGTTCTTC. Protein: CASSLGGLAGDYNEQFF. The variable domain in full, with the rest retrieved from reference TRBV5-1 and TRBJ2-1, is KAGVTQTPRYLIKTRGQQVTLSCSPISGHRSVSWYQQTPGQGLQFLFEYFSETQRNKGNFPGRFSGRQFSNSRSEMNVSTLELGDSALYLCASSLGGLAGDYNEQFFGPGTRLTVL.

This clonotype was observed at least ten times. This chain joins TRBV7-2 and TRBJ2-7, with 8 bases matching TRBD1. The V gene's germline CDR1 is SGHTA and CDR2 FQGNSA. This CDR3 comprises 15 residues. With V trimmed by 2 bases and J by 3 bases, 6 bases remained unmatched. DNA of the CDR3: TGTGCCAGCAGCTTATCGGGACAGGCTTACTACGAGCAGTACTTC. Translated: CASSLSGQAYYEQYF.

This clonotype occurred many times. V gene TRBV4-3 combines with J gene TRBJ2-2, with a possible D match to TRBD1 (5 bases). CDR1 and CDR2 (germline): LGHNA, YSLEER. There are 17 residues in the CDR3. Trimming took 2 bases from V and 4 from J, leaving 17 bases between them. The CDR3 region has the DNA TGCGCCAGCAGCCAAAGATCATTGGGGCGGTCCACCGGGGAGCTGTTTTTT. It is translated as CASSQRSLGRSTGELFF.

This clonotype occurred many times. The chain carries TRBV19 and TRBJ1-1; D perhaps matches TRBD1 (6 bases). The V gene lost 8 bases and the J gene lost 2 bases, with 15 bases spanning the gap. CDR3 length equals 14 residues. CDR1 LNHDA and CDR2 SQIVND come from the germline V gene (reference sequence). DNA of the CDR3: TGTGCCAGTTCTTTCGGGACAACCAACACTGAAGCTTTCTTT. Its translation is CASSFGTTNTEAFF.

This clonotype was detected ten times or more. The chain carries TRBV5-1 and TRBJ2-7, with 9 bases matching TRBD1. V shed 4 bases and J 7 bases; nucleotides not matched to a gene: 9. There are 14 residues in the CDR3. Per germline, CDR1 SGHRS and CDR2 YFSETQ. The CDR3 region has the DNA TGCGCCAGCAGCAACTCGGGACAGGGAAGGGAGCAGTACTTC. Residues: CASSNSGQGREQYF. The entire variable domain, with the rest obtained from reference TRBV5-1 and TRBJ2-7, is as follows: KAGVTQTPRYLIKTRGQQVTLSCSPISGHRSVSWYQQTPGQGLQFLFEYFSETQRNKGNFPGRFSGRQFSNSRSEMNVSTLELGDSALYLCASSNSGQGREQYFGPGTRLTVT.

The rearrangement uses TRBV29-1 and TRBJ2-3; 10 nucleotides line up with TRBD2. The CDR3 length is 13 residues. The germline gives CDR1 SQVTM, CDR2 ANQGSEA. CDR3 sequence (DNA): TGCAGTCTTCGGGCTAGCGGGAGCGATACGCAGTATTTT. It specifies CSLRASGSDTQYF.

The table lists this clonotype with a few counts. The chain combines TRBV7-9 with TRBJ1-2, with no clear D. Germline V lookup: CDR1 SEHNR, CDR2 FQNEAQ (reference sequence). V was trimmed by 1 base and J by 2 bases, leaving 8 bases between them. The CDR3 length is 14 residues. CDR3 amino acids: CASSLGGVNYGYTF. CDR3 sequence (DNA): TGTGCCAGCAGCTTAGGCGGAGTAAACTATGGCTACACCTTC.